This T cell receptor (beta chain) was retrieved from a study of T cell responses to AZD1222 COVID-19 vaccine. For the study at large: Samples with a second dose at about 4 or about 12 weeks were pooled together.

With regard to this clone: The antigen remains unidentified.

Per the germline V gene, CDR1 is SGHRS and CDR2 is YFSETQ. Trimming took off 2 bases at V and 10 bases at J, with 13 bases between the two ends. CDR3 size: 13 residues. Study results and caveats: Across the whole spike, CD4 TCRs peaked at regions 160-218 and 743-854. Just five to seven AZD1222 recipients tested seropositive at baseline. Females outnumbered males among donors, who were mostly white British; clonal diversity was possibly underestimated.

Profiled with immunoSEQ multiplex PCR; TCRdb holds only in-frame clones, not every one. The sample lists about 73,000 clones, approximately 89% occurring once. This specimen was peripheral blood, taken on day 0 of AZD1222 vaccination. V usage is TRBV5-1 and J usage is TRBJ2-1; no clear D. This receptor was obtained from an adult in good health. The CDR3 nucleotides are TGCGCCAGCAGCTTATCAGTCGGCATAGAGCAGTTCTTC. Its protein is CASSLSVGIEQFF.